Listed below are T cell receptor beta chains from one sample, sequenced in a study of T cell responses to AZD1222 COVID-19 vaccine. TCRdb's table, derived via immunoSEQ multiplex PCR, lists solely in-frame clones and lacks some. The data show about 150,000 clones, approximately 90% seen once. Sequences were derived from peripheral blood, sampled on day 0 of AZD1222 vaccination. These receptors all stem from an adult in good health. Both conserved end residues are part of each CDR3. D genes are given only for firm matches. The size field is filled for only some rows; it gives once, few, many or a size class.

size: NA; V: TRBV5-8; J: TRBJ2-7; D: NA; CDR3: CASSLDRDRAKEQYF; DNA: TGTGCCAGCAGCTTAGACCGGGACCGCGCTAAAGAGCAGTACTTC
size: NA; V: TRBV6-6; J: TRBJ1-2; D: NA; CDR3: CASKLGGYTF; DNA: TGTGCCAGCAAACTCGGTGGCTACACCTTC
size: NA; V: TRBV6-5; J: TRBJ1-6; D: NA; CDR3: CASSYSGSASNSPLHF; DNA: TGTGCCAGCAGTTACTCGGGGAGTGCATCGAATTCACCCCTCCACTTT
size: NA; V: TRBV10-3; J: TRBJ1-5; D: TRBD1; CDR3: CATSTGDQPQHF; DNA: TGTGCCACCTCGACAGGGGATCAGCCCCAGCATTTT
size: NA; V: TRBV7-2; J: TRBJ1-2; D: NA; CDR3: CASSRDLRGYTF; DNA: TGTGCCAGCAGCCGCGACCTTAGAGGCTACACCTTC
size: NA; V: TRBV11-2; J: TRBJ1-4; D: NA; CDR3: CASSLMRGRGTNEKLFF; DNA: TGTGCCAGCAGCTTAATGCGCGGGCGCGGAACTAATGAAAAACTGTTTTTT
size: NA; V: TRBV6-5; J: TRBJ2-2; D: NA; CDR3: CASSPRTVNTGELFF; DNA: TGTGCCAGCAGTCCCCGGACAGTAAACACCGGGGAGCTGTTTTTT
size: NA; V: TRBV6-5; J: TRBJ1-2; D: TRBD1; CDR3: CASNNGQGNYGYTF; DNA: TGTGCCAGCAACAACGGACAGGGAAACTATGGCTACACCTTC
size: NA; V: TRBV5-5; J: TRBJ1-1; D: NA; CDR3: CASSLGVNTEAFF; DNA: TGTGCCAGCAGCTTGGGGGTGAACACTGAAGCTTTCTTT
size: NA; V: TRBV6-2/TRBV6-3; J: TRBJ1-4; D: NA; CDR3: CASSYGDLPFSTNEKLFF; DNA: TGTGCCAGCAGTTACGGCGATCTACCCTTTTCAACTAATGAAAAACTGTTTTTT
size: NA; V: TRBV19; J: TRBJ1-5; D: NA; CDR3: CASRTASNQPQHF; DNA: TGTGCCAGTCGGACGGCTAGCAATCAGCCCCAGCATTTT
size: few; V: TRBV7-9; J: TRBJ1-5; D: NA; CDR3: CASSLAGDNQPQHF; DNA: TGTGCCAGCAGCTTAGCAGGGGACAATCAGCCCCAGCATTTT
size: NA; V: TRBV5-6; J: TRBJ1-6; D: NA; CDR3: CASSSDFSSYNSPLHF; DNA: TGTGCCAGCAGCTCAGATTTCAGCTCCTATAATTCACCCCTCCACTTT
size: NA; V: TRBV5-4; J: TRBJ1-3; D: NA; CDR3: CASSLELRGDTIYF; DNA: TGTGCCAGCAGCTTGGAACTCAGGGGAGACACCATATATTTT
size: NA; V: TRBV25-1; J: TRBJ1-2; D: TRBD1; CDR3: CASSESGTGVSYGYTF; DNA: TGTGCCAGCAGTGAATCTGGGACAGGGGTGAGCTATGGCTACACCTTC
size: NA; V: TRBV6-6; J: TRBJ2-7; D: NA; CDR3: CASTKGAGTYEQYF; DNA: TGTGCCAGCACCAAAGGAGCCGGGACCTACGAGCAGTACTTC
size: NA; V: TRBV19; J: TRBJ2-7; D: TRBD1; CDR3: CASTPGQGAISYEQYF; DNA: TGTGCCAGTACCCCGGGACAGGGGGCCATATCCTACGAGCAGTACTTC
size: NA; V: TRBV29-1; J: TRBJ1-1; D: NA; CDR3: CSVEWGNTEAFF; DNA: TGCAGCGTTGAATGGGGGAACACTGAAGCTTTCTTT
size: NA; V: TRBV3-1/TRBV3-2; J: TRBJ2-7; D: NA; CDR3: CASSQSLVSYEQYF; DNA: TGTGCCAGCAGCCAATCACTAGTCTCCTACGAGCAGTACTTC
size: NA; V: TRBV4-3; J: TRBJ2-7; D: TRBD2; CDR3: CASSQDQRGTYEQYF; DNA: TGCGCCAGCAGCCAAGATCAGCGGGGAACCTACGAGCAGTACTTC
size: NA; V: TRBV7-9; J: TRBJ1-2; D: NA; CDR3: CASSSRGYEKTGYTF; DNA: TGTGCCAGCAGCTCCCGAGGGTATGAAAAAACTGGCTACACCTTC
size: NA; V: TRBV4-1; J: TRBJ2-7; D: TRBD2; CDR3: CASSHSGLPFYEQYF; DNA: TGCGCCAGCAGCCACTCGGGACTACCCTTTTACGAGCAGTACTTC
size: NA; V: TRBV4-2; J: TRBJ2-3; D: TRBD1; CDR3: CASSQEPHRGWGDTQYF; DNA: TGTGCCAGCAGCCAAGAGCCCCACAGGGGGTGGGGAGATACGCAGTATTTT